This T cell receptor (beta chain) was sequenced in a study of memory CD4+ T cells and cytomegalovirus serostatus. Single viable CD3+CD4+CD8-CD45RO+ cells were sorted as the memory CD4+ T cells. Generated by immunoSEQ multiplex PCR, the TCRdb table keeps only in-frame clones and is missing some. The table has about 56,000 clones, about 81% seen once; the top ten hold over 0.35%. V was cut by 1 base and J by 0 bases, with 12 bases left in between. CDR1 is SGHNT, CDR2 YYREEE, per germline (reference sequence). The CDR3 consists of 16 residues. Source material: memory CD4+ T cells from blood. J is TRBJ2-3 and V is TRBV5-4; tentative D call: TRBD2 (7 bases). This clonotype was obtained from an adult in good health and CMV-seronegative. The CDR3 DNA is TGTGCCAGCAGCTTGCGGGGGGCCCCTAGCACAGATACGCAGTATTTT. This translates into CASSLRGAPSTDTQYF.